The 2 T cell receptor beta chains below were found in one sample sequenced in a study of blood T cell repertoires in COVID-19. Profiling relied on immunoSEQ multiplex PCR, and the TCRdb table lists in-frame clones only, not all of them. The sample carries about 180,000 clones, about 88% recorded once. The sample was peripheral blood. These receptors came from a man younger than 35 who had recovered from COVID-19.

The chain has TRBV14 and TRBJ1-5, with 7 bases fitting TRBD1. The CDR3 sequence is 13 residues long. The V and J ends lost 4 bases and 4 bases, in that order; junction bases with no gene match: 1. Germline lookup yields CDR1 SGHDN and CDR2 FVKESK. The CDR3 loop is CASSRTGNQPQHF. CDR3 nucleotides: TGTGCCAGCAGCCGGACAGGTAATCAGCCCCAGCATTTT. The variable domain in full, completed from reference TRBV14 and TRBJ1-5, reads EAGVTQFPSHSVIEKGQTVTLRCDPISGHDNLYWYRRVMGKEIKFLLHFVKESKQDESGMPNNRFLAERTGGTYSTLKVQPAELEDSGVYFCASSRTGNQPQHFGDGTRLSIL.

DNA for the CDR3: TGTGCCAGCAGCTTAGTAGGAGCGGGAGTAGCTAATGAGCAGTTCTTC. It specifies CASSLVGAGVANEQFF. V is TRBV11-2 and J is TRBJ2-1, with TRBD2 matching over 8 bases. With 1 base clipped from V and 7 bases from J, the junction kept 9 bases outside the gene matches. The CDR3 extends over 16 amino acids. Germline V CDR1 and CDR2: SGHAT, FQNNGV.